This TCR beta chain was sequenced during a study of T cell repertoires in cytomegalovirus infection. Study overall: In public TCR beta signatures, there were indications of both CMV infection and matching HLA type. Findings and caveats of the study: The ex vivo response showed dominance by HLA-C-restricted CMV-specific TCR beta clonotypes.

This CDR3 region has 16 residues. The V and J ends lost 0 bases and 8 bases, in that order; junction bases with no gene match: 6. Per germline, CDR1 LGHNA and CDR2 YSLEER. In regard to this clonotype: As yet, its antigen is unknown.

TCRdb recomputed calls from the reads with MiXCR, one row per CDR3 protein. The data show 510,000 or so distinct CDR3 sequences, around 27% seen once. The chain employs TRBV4-3 and TRBJ1-6, with 8 bases identical to TRBD1. This clonotype was sampled from a human donor in good health (CMV status not recorded). Some clones in this sample may be carry-over from other donors' samples. The sample comprised PBMCs. CDR3 sequence (DNA): TGCGCCAGCAGCCAAGAGTCCGACAGGGGATATTCACCCCTCCACTTT. It translates to CASSQESDRGYSPLHF.